This TCR beta chain stems from a study of T cell repertoires in cytomegalovirus infection. With respect to this clonotype: As yet, its antigen is unknown.

The germline V and J ends were trimmed by 2 bases and 7 bases, with 18 bases remaining between them. Per the germline V gene, CDR1 is MNHEY and CDR2 is SMNVEV (reference sequence). The CDR3 runs 16 residues. Study-level results: Across the ex vivo response, the dominant clonotypes were HLA-C-restricted CMV-specific TCR beta clonotypes. Summed public TCR beta family frequency identified CMV carriers bearing the relevant HLA.

TCRdb reprocessed the reads with MiXCR, giving one entry per CDR3 protein. The repertoire holds about 830,000 distinct CDR3 sequences, around a third seen once, with around an eighth in the top ten. The sequences come from cultured CD8+ T cells from PBMCs, collected from culture after CMV antigen stimulation. This sequence was found in a human donor in good health (CMV status not recorded). Some clones in this sample may be carry-over from other donors' samples. The V gene is TRBV27, the J gene TRBJ2-1; D is undetermined. Written as DNA, the CDR3 is TGTGCCAGCAGTTTAGTAAGACACTCCCCTACAAATGAGCAGTTCTTC. It specifies CASSLVRHSPTNEQFF.